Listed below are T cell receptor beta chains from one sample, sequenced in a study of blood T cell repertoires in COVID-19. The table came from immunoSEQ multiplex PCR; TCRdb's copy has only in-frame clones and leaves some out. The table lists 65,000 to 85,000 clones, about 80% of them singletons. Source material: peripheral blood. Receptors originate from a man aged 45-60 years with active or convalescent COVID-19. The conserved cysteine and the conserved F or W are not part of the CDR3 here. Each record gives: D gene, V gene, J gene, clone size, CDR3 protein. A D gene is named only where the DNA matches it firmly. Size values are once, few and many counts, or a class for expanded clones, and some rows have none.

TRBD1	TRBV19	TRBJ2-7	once	ASSALTGGDYEQY
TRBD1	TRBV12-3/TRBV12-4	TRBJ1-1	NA	ASSFGQGTEAF
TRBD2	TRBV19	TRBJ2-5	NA	ASSSTSPQETQY
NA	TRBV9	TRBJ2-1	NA	ASSVGRQGRDEQF
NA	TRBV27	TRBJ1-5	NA	ASCPDRGGQPQH
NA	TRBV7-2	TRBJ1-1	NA	ASSLEDRLQAF
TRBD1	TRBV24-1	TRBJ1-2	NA	ATRATGTEDGYT
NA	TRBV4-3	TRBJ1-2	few	ASSQGEGGVYGYT
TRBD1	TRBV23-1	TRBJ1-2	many	ASIQYRPGGYGYT
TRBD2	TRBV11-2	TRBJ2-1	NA	ASSFRRLAGVGEQF
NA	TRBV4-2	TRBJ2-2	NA	ASSQALSTGSGELF
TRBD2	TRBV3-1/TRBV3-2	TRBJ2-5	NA	ASSLGTSGGRRETQY
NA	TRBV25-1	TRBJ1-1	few	ASTKQGLAEAF
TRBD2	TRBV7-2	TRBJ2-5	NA	ASCLAGGQETQY
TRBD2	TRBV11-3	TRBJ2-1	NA	ASSLEVGGSSYNEQF
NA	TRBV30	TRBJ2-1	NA	AWGGGGYNEQF
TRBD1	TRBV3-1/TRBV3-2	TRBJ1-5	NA	ASSQVDQGGGQPQH
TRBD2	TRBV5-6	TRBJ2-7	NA	ASSTSGGAYEQY
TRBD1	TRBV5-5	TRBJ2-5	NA	ASSIRGGYRGPLQETQY
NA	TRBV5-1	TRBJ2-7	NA	ASSPTTGGDRAYEQY
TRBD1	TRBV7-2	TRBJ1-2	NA	ASNLPDRASGYT
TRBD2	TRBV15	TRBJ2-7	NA	ATSSRSGGNTYEQY
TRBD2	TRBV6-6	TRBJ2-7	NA	ASRGSGSSYEQY
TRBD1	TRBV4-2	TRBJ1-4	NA	ASSQSRGGTAALGKLF
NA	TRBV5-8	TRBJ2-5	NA	ASSSQGGGETQY
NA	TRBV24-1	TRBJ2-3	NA	ATSDFRRGGSDTQY
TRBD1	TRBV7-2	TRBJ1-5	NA	ASSLEGTVNQPQH
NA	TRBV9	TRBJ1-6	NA	ASSGEGLNSPLH
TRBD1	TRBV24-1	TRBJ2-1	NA	ATSDWGTALYNEQF
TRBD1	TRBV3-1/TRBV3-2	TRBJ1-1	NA	ASRTGTGDTEAF
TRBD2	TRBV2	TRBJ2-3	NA	ASSDNLAGTTDTQY
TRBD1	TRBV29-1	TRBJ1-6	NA	SVGGTGVFPQVNSPLH
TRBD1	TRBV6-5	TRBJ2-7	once	ASSSDGQGAIPQY
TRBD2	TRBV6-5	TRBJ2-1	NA	ASSYSERGWGEQF
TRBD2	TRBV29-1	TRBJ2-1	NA	SVARGGSEQF
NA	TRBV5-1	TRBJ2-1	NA	ASSLASENNEQF
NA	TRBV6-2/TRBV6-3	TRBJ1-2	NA	ASSSGTHYGYT
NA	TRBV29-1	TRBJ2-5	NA	SVAQGQETQY
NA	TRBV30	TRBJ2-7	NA	AWSGYYEQY
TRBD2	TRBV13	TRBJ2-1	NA	ASSYGLAGGSQYNEQF
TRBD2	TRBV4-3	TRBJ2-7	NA	ASSMWAGRGSSYEQY
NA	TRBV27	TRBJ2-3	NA	ASSLARDTQY
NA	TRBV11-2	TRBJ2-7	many	ASSLVSAVNEQY
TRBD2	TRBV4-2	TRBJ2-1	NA	ASSQASGGTSYNEQF
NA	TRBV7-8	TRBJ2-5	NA	ASSRMIGGQETQY
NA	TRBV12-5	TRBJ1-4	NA	ASGLVTGKLF